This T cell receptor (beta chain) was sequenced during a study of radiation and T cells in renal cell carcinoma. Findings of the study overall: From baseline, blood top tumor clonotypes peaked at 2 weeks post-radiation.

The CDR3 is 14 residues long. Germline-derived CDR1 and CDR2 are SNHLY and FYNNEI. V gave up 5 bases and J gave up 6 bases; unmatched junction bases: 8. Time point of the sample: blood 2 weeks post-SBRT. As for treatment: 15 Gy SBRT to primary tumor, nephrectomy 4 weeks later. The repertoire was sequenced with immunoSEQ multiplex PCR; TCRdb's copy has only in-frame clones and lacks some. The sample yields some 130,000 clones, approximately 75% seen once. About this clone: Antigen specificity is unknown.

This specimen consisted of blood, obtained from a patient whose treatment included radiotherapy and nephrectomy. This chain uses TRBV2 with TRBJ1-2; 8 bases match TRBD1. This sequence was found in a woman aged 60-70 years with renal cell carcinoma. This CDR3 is CASSTGQGMDGYTF. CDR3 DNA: TGTGCCAGCAGTACCGGACAGGGTATGGATGGCTACACCTTC.